The clone carrying this T cell receptor beta chain has ten or more counts. These data come from a study of early T cells in non-severe SARS-CoV-2 infection. Study overall: Chains were not paired, and sequencing was done on bulk RNA from unsorted whole blood.

V lost 4 bases and J 0 bases, leaving 10 bases between the germline ends. There are 14 residues in the CDR3. In germline, CDR1 is MGHRA, CDR2 YSYEKL. Individual cDNA molecules received unique molecular identifiers. TCRdb itself ran the 5' RACE reads through MiXCR, one entry per CDR3 protein. The repertoire includes approximately 69,000 distinct CDR3 sequences, over 9.5% of them detected once, and roughly 6% sits in the top ten. The V gene is TRBV4-1, the J gene TRBJ2-7; D is ambiguous. The receptor was isolated from an adult who was a healthcare worker with PCR-confirmed SARS-CoV-2 infection or an uninfected control (not recorded which). Sample: whole blood. The CDR3 region is CASSPLLSSYEQYF. CDR3 coding DNA: TGCGCCAGCAGCCCTCTCTTATCCTCCTACGAGCAGTACTTC.